These 27 T cell receptor beta chains came from one sample sequenced in a study of T-cell memory formation after mild COVID-19. Each CDR3 protein gets one entry after TCRdb re-called the 5' RACE reads with MiXCR. The sample carries some 280,000 distinct CDR3 sequences, around 15% recorded once. Specimen: PBMCs or a T cell subset sorted from them (not recorded which). The receptors were gathered from a man aged 18 to 35 who had mild COVID-19 (a few samples of this study predate the infection). Cell type and time point are not known.

This clonotype was seen ten or more times. The rearrangement links TRBV3-1 to TRBJ2-2; the D call may be TRBD1 or TRBD2 (5 bases each). The CDR3 has 16 amino acids. V lost 3 bases and J 4 bases, leaving 15 bases between the germline ends. Germline CDR1 reads LGHDT; CDR2 reads YNNKEL (reference sequence). This chain's CDR3 is CASSHLWAGTTGELFF. The CDR3 nucleotides are TGTGCCAGCAGCCATTTGTGGGCAGGGACCACCGGGGAGCTGTTTTTT.

This clonotype was found a few times. The rearrangement links TRBV5-1 to TRBJ1-2; 7 bases are shared with TRBD1. Trimming removed 4 bases from V and 4 bases from J; junction bases left unmatched: 7. This CDR3 contains 14 residues. Germline-derived CDR1 and CDR2 are SGHRS and YFSETQ. The CDR3 DNA reads as TGCGCCAGCAGCCCGCCCGGACAGGCCTATGGCTACACCTTC. This translates into CASSPPGQAYGYTF.

The chain combines TRBV7-9 with TRBJ2-1; D gene unclear. CDR1 and CDR2 (germline): SEHNR, FQNEAQ (reference sequence). The ends were cut back, 5 bases at V and 11 bases at J, with 16 bases in the middle. This CDR3 comprises 13 residues. In DNA, the CDR3 is TGTGCCAGCAGCCCGCCAGAGACGGCGCAGCAGTTCTTC. This gives the protein CASSPPETAQQFF.

This sequence joins TRBV6-5 and TRBJ2-3; D perhaps matches TRBD2 (5 bases). Germline loops: CDR1 MNHEY, CDR2 SVGAGI. The CDR3 is 15 residues long. Trimming pared 0 bases from V and 14 bases from J, leaving 21 bases between. The CDR3 nucleotides are TGTGCCAGCAGTTACTCCTCGGTCCGCCGGGAAGTGAGGTATTTT. Its translation is CASSYSSVRREVRYF.

This clonotype was seen a few times. J is TRBJ2-2 and V is TRBV6-5; TRBD2 aligns across 7 bases. This CDR3 is 13 amino acids long. The germline V gene encodes CDR1 MNHEY and CDR2 SVGAGI. Losses at the gene ends were 7 bases for V and 3 bases for J; bases not matched to a gene: 2. The CDR3 loop is CASKAGYTGELFF. The CDR3 coding sequence is TGTGCCAGCAAAGCGGGGTACACCGGGGAGCTGTTTTTT.

This clonotype was recorded many times. The rearrangement joins TRBV4-3 to TRBJ2-1; 9 bases match TRBD1. Germline V gene lookup returns CDR1 LGHNA and CDR2 YSLEER. The CDR3 loop spans 16 amino acids. The junction had 3 bases not matched to a gene; V was cut back by 1 base and J by 2 bases. The CDR3, as DNA: TGCGCCAGCAGCCAAGGGACAGGGGTAACCTACAATGAGCAGTTCTTC. It translates to CASSQGTGVTYNEQFF.

This clonotype was detected ten times or more. The rearrangement links TRBV5-6 to TRBJ2-1; D unclear. The CDR3 loop spans 13 amino acids. Germline V gives CDR1 SGHDT, CDR2 YYEEEE. V was clipped by 0 bases and J by 5 bases, with 6 bases between them. The DNA for the CDR3 is TGTGCCAGCAGCTTGGACGAGAACAATGAGCAGTTCTTC. Protein: CASSLDENNEQFF.

This clonotype was seen repeatedly, ten times or more. The chain has TRBV5-6 and TRBJ2-1; 8 bases are shared with TRBD1. The CDR3 covers 15 residues. The trim removed 7 bases at V and 4 bases at J, leaving 10 bases unmatched. Per germline, CDR1 SGHDT and CDR2 YYEEEE. The CDR3 is CASFNSGQEYNEQFF. DNA of the CDR3: TGTGCCAGCTTTAATTCGGGACAGGAATACAATGAGCAGTTCTTC.

This clonotype was found many times. J is TRBJ1-1 and V is TRBV6-5; TRBD1 matches 8 bases. V dropped 0 bases and J dropped 7; count of bases not matched to a gene: 4. CDR1 is MNHEY and CDR2 is SVGAGI in the germline V gene. The CDR3 is made up of 14 amino acids. The CDR3 DNA reads TGTGCCAGCAGTTACTCGACAGGGGTCGATGAAGCTTTCTTT. This encodes CASSYSTGVDEAFF.

The chain recombines TRBV7-3 with TRBJ1-6; possibly TRBD1 for D (5 bases). This CDR3 spans 15 amino acids. Per germline, CDR1 SGHTA and CDR2 FQGTGA. Trimming took off 4 bases at V and 5 bases at J, with 12 bases between the two ends. CDR3 sequence (DNA): TGTGCCAGCAGCTCTTCGGGACTGAATAATTCACCCCTCCACTTT. Protein product: CASSSSGLNNSPLHF. Using reference TRBV7-3 and TRBJ1-6 for the parts outside the CDR3, the full variable domain is GAGVSQTPSNKVTEKGKYVELRCDPISGHTALYWYRQSLGQGPEFLIYFQGTGAADDSGLPNDRFFAVRPEGSVSTLKIQRTERGDSAVYLCASSSSGLNNSPLHFGNGTRLTVT.

This clonotype was seen only a few times. The chain couples TRBV5-1 to TRBJ2-3; D call uncertain. Trimming stripped 1 base from V and 0 bases from J, with 6 bases between. The germline gives CDR1 SGHRS, CDR2 YFSETQ. This CDR3 contains 14 residues. The CDR3 sequence is CASSLSPSTDTQYF. In DNA, the CDR3 is TGCGCCAGCAGCTTGTCCCCTAGCACAGATACGCAGTATTTT. The full variable domain, its missing parts supplied by reference TRBV5-1 and TRBJ2-3, is KAGVTQTPRYLIKTRGQQVTLSCSPISGHRSVSWYQQTPGQGLQFLFEYFSETQRNKGNFPGRFSGRQFSNSRSEMNVSTLELGDSALYLCASSLSPSTDTQYFGPGTRLTVL.

This clonotype was detected ten times or more. The chain is built from TRBV19 and TRBJ2-5; D possibly uses TRBD1 or TRBD2 (5 bases each). With 5 bases removed from V and 3 bases from J, the gap between germline ends came to 22 bases. Germline V gene sequence: CDR1 LNHDA, CDR2 SQIVND (reference sequence). This CDR3 has 17 amino acids. This chain's CDR3 is CASSSGDVAFVKETQYF. The CDR3 nucleotides read TGTGCCAGTAGTTCCGGGGACGTCGCGTTCGTTAAAGAGACCCAGTACTTC.

This clonotype was seen ten or more times. The rearrangement links TRBV12-3 or TRBV12-4 to TRBJ2-5, with 9 bases fitting TRBD2. The CDR3 runs 14 residues. The ends lost 2 bases at V and 3 bases at J; junction bases unmatched: 1. The CDR3 protein is CASSLLAGKETQYF. The CDR3 nucleotides read TGTGCCAGCAGTTTACTAGCGGGGAAAGAGACCCAGTACTTC.

This clonotype counts as medium-sized. V usage is TRBV10-3 and J usage is TRBJ2-3, with D perhaps given as TRBD1 or TRBD2 (5 bases each). The CDR3 has 15 amino acids. The germline V and J ends were trimmed by 3 bases and 3 bases, with 13 bases remaining between them. CDR1 and CDR2 from the germline V gene are ENHRY and SYGVKD. The CDR3 protein is CAISDPGTRTDTQYF. The DNA for the CDR3 is TGTGCCATCAGTGACCCCGGGACCCGAACAGATACGCAGTATTTT.

J is TRBJ2-5 and V is TRBV11-3, with 8 nucleotides matching TRBD2. After removal of 6 bases from V and 2 bases from J, the junction contained 5 bases not matched to a gene. The germline gives CDR1 SGHNT, CDR2 YENEEA. There are 14 residues in the CDR3. The CDR3 sequence is CASSSGGAQETQYF. In DNA form, the CDR3 reads TGTGCCAGCAGTTCGGGGGGGGCACAAGAGACCCAGTACTTC.

V and J are TRBV7-2 and TRBJ1-2; 7 bases are shared with TRBD1. Trimming cost V 2 bases and J 7 bases; bases outside gene matches: 16. This CDR3 spans 17 amino acids. From germline, CDR1 is SGHTA and CDR2 FQGNSA. The CDR3 reads CASSLFFYIDRAGGYTF. In DNA form, the CDR3 reads TGTGCCAGCAGCTTATTTTTCTATATAGACAGGGCAGGTGGCTACACCTTC.

This clonotype has more than one count but fewer than ten. The chain recombines TRBV4-3 with TRBJ1-2; D remains unclear. The CDR3 is 15 residues long. Looked up from germline, CDR1 is LGHNA and CDR2 is YSLEER. The V end lost 1 base, the J end lost 0 bases, and 9 bases lay between the germline ends. The CDR3: CASSQGPASNYGYTF. CDR3 nucleotides: TGCGCCAGCAGCCAAGGACCAGCGTCTAACTATGGCTACACCTTC.

The table lists this clonotype with a few counts. The rearrangement joins TRBV20-1 to TRBJ2-5; a possible D gene is TRBD2 (6 bases). Trimming pared 0 bases from V and 1 base from J, leaving 9 bases between. Germline CDR1 and CDR2: DFQATT and SNEGSKA (reference sequence). CDR3 size: 14 residues. CDR3 loop: CSARDWRGQETQYF. Here the CDR3 DNA reads TGCAGTGCTAGAGATTGGAGGGGCCAAGAGACCCAGTACTTC.

This clonotype was found many times. The chain carries TRBV4-1 and TRBJ1-2; D might be TRBD1 (5 bases). The CDR3 length is 13 residues. CDR1 and CDR2 from the germline V gene are MGHRA and YSYEKL. V was trimmed by 3 bases and J by 1 base, leaving 6 bases between them. CDR3 sequence (DNA): TGCGCCAGCAGCCAGAGGGGTAACTATGGCTACACCTTC. Encoded protein: CASSQRGNYGYTF.

This clonotype was observed many times. CDR3 sequence: CASSSGTSTDTQYF. The CDR3, as DNA: TGTGCCAGCAGCTCCGGGACTAGCACAGATACGCAGTATTTT. The chain combines TRBV7-2 with TRBJ2-3, with a possible D match to TRBD2 (6 bases). The germline gives CDR1 SGHTA, CDR2 FQGNSA. V was pared by 4 bases and J by 0 bases, with 8 bases between. The CDR3 is made up of 14 amino acids.

The rearrangement links TRBV20-1 to TRBJ1-6; D gene uncertain. Trimming pared 1 base from V and 5 bases from J, leaving 15 bases between. The length of the CDR3 is 16 residues. The germline gives CDR1 DFQATT, CDR2 SNEGSKA (reference sequence). The CDR3 sequence is CSARVRVGSDNSPLHF. The CDR3 coding sequence is TGCAGTGCTAGAGTACGCGTGGGGTCCGATAATTCACCCCTCCACTTT.

The chain combines TRBV7-3 with TRBJ1-2; 9 nucleotides match TRBD1. Germline trimming cut 5 bases from V and 8 bases from J; bases unmatched to any gene: 9. CDR3 size: 14 residues. Germline-derived CDR1 and CDR2 are SGHTA and FQGTGA. CDR3 residues: CASSPGQGLAGYTF. The CDR3 nucleotides read TGTGCCAGCAGCCCTGGACAGGGGCTGGCAGGCTACACCTTC.

The chain employs TRBV27 and TRBJ1-2; D is possibly TRBD1 (6 bases). The CDR3 totals 14 residues. Trimming removed 8 bases at V and 4 bases at J, with 17 bases between. Germline V gene lookup returns CDR1 MNHEY and CDR2 SMNVEV (reference sequence). The DNA for the CDR3 is TGTGCCAGCGGACAGCCAAAGCAGGGCTATGGCTACACCTTC. Protein: CASGQPKQGYGYTF.

This chain uses TRBV7-2 with TRBJ1-1; 11 positions match TRBD1. The CDR3 loop spans 14 amino acids. Germline V gene sequence: CDR1 SGHTA, CDR2 FQGNSA. V lost 7 bases, J lost 4 bases, and 5 bases stayed unmatched. The CDR3 DNA follows: TGTGCCAGCACCTCCGGGACAGGGGGCACTGAAGCTTTCTTT. Translating it yields CASTSGTGGTEAFF.

The CDR3: CASSAGGLAVPYEQYF. In nucleotides, the CDR3 is TGTGCCAGCAGTGCCGGGGGACTAGCTGTTCCCTACGAGCAGTACTTC. The J gene is TRBJ2-7, the V gene TRBV12-3 or TRBV12-4; 9 bases map to TRBD2. The CDR3 spans 16 residues. J was trimmed by 2 bases and V by 5 bases; bases with no gene match: 10.

The chain employs TRBV12-3 or TRBV12-4 and TRBJ2-1; D is possibly TRBD2 (5 bases). This CDR3 comprises 14 residues. The V gene lost 5 bases and the J gene lost 2 bases, with 10 bases spanning the gap. The CDR3: CASSGGRPYNEQFF. Written as DNA, the CDR3 is TGTGCCAGCAGTGGCGGGCGACCCTACAATGAGCAGTTCTTC.

This clonotype has a handful of counts. This chain uses TRBV15 with TRBJ2-7; D not certain. This CDR3 spans 13 amino acids. The V gene lost 4 bases and the J gene lost 5 bases, with 12 bases spanning the gap. Germline values: CDR1 LNHNV, CDR2 YYDKDF (reference sequence). As DNA, the CDR3 is TGTGCCACCAGCAAGTCCCTTGGCGACGAGCAGTACGTC. Its protein product is CATSKSLGDEQYV.